This TCR beta chain originates from a study of glioma-infiltrating T cells after dendritic cell vaccination. About the study: Glioblastoma patients came from Phase I and II dendritic cell vaccination trials.

The primer mix had 60 V beta and 13 J beta primers. Sequencing was performed with immunoSEQ multiplex PCR; in TCRdb, only in-frame clones are kept and a portion is missing. The data contain 85,000 or so clones, roughly 85% of them seen just once; the ten biggest clones take up about 8.5%. The sample's time point: after dendritic cell vaccination, including at tumor progression/relapse. Germline-derived CDR1 and CDR2 are SNHLY and FYNNEI. V shed 8 bases and J 2 bases; nucleotides not matched to a gene: 2. The CDR3 contains 12 residues. The sample here was blood, taken after dendritic cell vaccination. The genes are TRBV2 and TRBJ1-2, with 7 bases aligning to TRBD1. This clonotype was obtained from a human donor with glioblastoma. CDR3 amino acids: CASGTANYGYTF. CDR3 sequence (DNA): TGTGCCAGCGGGACAGCAAACTATGGCTACACCTTC.